This TCR beta chain is drawn from a study of OX40 agonist ivuxolimab in advanced cancers. Study in general: Six ivuxolimab dose levels, 0.01 to 10 mg/kg, were given intravenously every 2 weeks.

Some clones are missing from TCRdb's copy, which holds only in-frame ones; the method was immunoSEQ multiplex PCR. The sample holds some 70,000 clones, more than 75% seen once. The germline gives CDR1 MNHNS, CDR2 SASEGT. The CDR3 is 15 residues long. J gave up 0 bases and V 6 bases, and 8 bases lay outside the gene matches. No patient had autoimmune disease or received systemic immunosuppression. The source material was CD4+ or CD8+ T cells sorted from blood, sampled in a trial of the OX40 agonist ivuxolimab. This TCR derives from an adult with an advanced solid tumor such as melanoma, head and neck, liver or kidney cancer. This sequence joins TRBV6-1 and TRBJ2-7; 7 nucleotides line up with TRBD1. In DNA, the CDR3 is TGTGCCAGCAGAGTAGGAGCAGGGGGCTCCTACGAGCAGTACTTC. Protein product: CASRVGAGGSYEQYF.